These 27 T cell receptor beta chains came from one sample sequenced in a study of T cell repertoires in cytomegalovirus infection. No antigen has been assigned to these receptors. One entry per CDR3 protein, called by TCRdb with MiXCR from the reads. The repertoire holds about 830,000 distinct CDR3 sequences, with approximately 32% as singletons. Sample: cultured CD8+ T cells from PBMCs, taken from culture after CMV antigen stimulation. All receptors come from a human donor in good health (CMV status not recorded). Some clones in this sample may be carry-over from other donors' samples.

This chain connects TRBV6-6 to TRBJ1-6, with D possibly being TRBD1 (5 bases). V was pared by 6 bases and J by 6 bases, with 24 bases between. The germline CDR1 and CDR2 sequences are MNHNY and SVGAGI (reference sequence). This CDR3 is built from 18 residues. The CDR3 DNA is TGTGCCAGCAGCTATTCGCCTCCCCCGGGGACGGGTAATTCACCCCTCCACTTT. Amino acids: CASSYSPPPGTGNSPLHF.

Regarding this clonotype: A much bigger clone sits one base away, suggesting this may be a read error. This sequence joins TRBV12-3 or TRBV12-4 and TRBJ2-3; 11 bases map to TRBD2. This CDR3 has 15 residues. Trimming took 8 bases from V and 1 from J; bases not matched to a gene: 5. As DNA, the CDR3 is TGTGCCAGCTGGGGACTAGCGGAGGGCACAGATACGCAGTATTTT. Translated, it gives CASWGLAEGTDTQYF.

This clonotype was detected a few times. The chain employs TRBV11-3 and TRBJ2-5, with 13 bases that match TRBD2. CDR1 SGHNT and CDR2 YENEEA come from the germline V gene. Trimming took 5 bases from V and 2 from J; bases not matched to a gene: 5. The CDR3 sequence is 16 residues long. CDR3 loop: CASSKRGLAGQETQYF. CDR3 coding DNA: TGTGCCAGCAGCAAGAGGGGACTAGCGGGACAAGAGACCCAGTACTTC.

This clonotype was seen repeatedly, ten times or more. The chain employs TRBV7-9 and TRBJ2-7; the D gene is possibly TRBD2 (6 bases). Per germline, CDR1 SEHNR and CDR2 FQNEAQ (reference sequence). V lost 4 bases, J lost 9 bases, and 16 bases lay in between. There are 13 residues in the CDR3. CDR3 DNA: TGTGCCAGCAGCTGGGGCGGGCCGGGGGTGCAGTACGTC. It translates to CASSWGGPGVQYV.

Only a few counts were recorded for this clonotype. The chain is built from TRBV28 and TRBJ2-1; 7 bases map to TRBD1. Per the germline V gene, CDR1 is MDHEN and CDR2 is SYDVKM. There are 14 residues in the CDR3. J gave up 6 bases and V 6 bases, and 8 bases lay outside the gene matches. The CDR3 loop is CASRRIDRANEQFF. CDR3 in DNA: TGTGCCAGCAGACGAATTGACAGGGCCAATGAGCAGTTCTTC.

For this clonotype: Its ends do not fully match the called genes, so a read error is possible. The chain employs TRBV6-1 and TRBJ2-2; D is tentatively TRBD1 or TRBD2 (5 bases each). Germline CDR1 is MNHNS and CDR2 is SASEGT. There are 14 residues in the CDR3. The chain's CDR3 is CASSERGPPGVLFF. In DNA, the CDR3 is TGTGCCAGCAGTGAAAGGGGACCCCCCGGGGTGCTGTTTTTT.

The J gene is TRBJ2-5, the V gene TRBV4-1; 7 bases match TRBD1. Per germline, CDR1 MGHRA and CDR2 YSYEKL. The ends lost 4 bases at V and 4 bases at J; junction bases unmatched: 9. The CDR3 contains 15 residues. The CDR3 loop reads CASSPETGIVETQYF. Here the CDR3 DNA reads TGCGCCAGCAGCCCAGAGACAGGGATTGTAGAGACCCAGTACTTC.

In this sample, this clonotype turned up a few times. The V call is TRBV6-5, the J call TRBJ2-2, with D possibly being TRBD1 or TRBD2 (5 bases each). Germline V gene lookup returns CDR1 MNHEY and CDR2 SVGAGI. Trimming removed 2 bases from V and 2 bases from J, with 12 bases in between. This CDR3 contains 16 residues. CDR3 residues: CASSYRDGDNTGELFF. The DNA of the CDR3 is TGTGCCAGCAGTTACAGGGACGGGGACAACACCGGGGAGCTGTTTTTT.

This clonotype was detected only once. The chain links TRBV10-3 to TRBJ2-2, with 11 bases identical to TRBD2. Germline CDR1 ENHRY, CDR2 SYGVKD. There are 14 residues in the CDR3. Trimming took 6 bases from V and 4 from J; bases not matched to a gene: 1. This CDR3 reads CAIRLAGVTGELFF. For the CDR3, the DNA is TGTGCCATCAGACTAGCGGGGGTCACCGGGGAGCTGTTTTTT.

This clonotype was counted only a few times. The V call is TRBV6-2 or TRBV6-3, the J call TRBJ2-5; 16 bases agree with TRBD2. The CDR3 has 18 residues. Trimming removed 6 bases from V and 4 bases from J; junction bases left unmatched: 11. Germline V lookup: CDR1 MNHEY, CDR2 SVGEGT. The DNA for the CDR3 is TGTGCCAGCAGGGGGACTAGCGGGGGGGCAAGGTTACGAGAGACCCAGTACTTC. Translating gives CASRGTSGGARLRETQYF.

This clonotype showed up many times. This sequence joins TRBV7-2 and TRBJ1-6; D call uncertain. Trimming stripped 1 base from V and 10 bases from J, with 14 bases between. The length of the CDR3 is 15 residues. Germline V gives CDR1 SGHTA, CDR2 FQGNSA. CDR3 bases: TGTGCCAGCAGCTTAGGGTCTGGGCCCGGGTCACCCCTCCACTTT. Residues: CASSLGSGPGSPLHF.

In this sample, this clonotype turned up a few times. Here the CDR3 reads CASSLVAGAAYGYTF. CDR3 DNA sequence: TGTGCCAGCAGTTTAGTGGCAGGGGCGGCCTATGGCTACACCTTC. The rearrangement uses TRBV27 and TRBJ1-2; the D gene is possibly TRBD1 (6 bases). Trimming cost V 2 bases and J 4 bases, with 14 bases left between them. CDR1 and CDR2 (germline): MNHEY, SMNVEV (reference sequence). This CDR3 has 15 residues.

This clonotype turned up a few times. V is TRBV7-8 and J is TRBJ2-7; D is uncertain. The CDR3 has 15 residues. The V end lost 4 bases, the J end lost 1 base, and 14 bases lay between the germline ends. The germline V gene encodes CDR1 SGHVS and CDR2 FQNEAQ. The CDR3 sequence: CASSSERMSSYEQYV. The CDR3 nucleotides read TGTGCCAGCAGCTCCGAACGAATGTCATCCTACGAGCAGTACGTC.

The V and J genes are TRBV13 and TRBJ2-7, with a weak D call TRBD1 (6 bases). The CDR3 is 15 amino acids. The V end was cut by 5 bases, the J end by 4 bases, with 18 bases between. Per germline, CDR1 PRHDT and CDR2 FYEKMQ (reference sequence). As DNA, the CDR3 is TGTGCCAGCAGCGGTCAGGGGTGGGACCGTTACGAGCAGTACTTC. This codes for CASSGQGWDRYEQYF.

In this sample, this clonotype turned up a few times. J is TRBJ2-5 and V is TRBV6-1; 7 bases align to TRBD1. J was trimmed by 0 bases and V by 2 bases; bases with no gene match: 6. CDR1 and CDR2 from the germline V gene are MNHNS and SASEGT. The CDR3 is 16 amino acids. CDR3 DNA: TGTGCCAGCAGTGAACCGAGACAGGGTTACCAAGAGACCCAGTACTTC. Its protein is CASSEPRQGYQETQYF.

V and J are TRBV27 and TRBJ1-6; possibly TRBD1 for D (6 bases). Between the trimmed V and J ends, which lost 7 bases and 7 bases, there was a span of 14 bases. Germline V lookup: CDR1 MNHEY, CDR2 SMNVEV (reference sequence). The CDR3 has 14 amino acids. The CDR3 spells CASTPTGSNSPLHF. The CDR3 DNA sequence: TGTGCCAGCACTCCAACAGGGTCCAATTCACCCCTCCACTTT.

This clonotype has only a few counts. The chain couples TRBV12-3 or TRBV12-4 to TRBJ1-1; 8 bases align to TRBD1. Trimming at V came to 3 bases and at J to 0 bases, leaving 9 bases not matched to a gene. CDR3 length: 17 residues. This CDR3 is CASSFLTGVQMNTEAFF. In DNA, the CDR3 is TGTGCCAGCAGTTTTCTGACAGGGGTTCAAATGAACACTGAAGCTTTCTTT.

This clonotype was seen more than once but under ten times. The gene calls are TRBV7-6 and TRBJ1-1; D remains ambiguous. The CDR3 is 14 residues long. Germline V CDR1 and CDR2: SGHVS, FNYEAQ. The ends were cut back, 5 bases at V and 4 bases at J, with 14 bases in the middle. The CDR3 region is CASSPGSRVTEAFF. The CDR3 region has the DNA TGTGCCAGCAGCCCGGGCTCTAGGGTCACTGAAGCTTTCTTT. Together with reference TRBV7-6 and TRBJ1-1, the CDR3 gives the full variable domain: GAGVSQSPRYKVTKRGQDVALRCDPISGHVSLYWYRQALGQGPEFLTYFNYEAQQDKSGLPNDRFSAERPEGSISTLTIQRTEQRDSAMYRCASSPGSRVTEAFFGQGTRLTVV.

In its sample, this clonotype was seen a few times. CDR3 coding DNA: TGTGCCAGCAGTCCGAACCCCGGGACAGGGGGAATCGAGCAGTACTTC. As protein: CASSPNPGTGGIEQYF. The V call is TRBV27, the J call TRBJ2-7; 11 bases match TRBD1. Per germline, CDR1 MNHEY and CDR2 SMNVEV (reference sequence). V lost 5 bases and J lost 6; bases outside the gene matches: 12. The CDR3 runs to 16 residues.

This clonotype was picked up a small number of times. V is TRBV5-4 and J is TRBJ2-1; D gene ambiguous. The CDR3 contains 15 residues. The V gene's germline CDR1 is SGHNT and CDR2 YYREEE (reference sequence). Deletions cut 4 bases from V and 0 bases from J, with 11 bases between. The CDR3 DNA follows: TGTGCCAGCAGCCCCTTCTTAAGCTCCTACAATGAGCAGTTCTTC. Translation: CASSPFLSSYNEQFF.

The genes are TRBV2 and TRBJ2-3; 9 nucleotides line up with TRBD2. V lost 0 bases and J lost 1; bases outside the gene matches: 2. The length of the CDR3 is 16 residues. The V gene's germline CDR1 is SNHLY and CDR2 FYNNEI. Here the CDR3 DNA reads TGTGCCAGCAGTGAAGCGGCTAGCGGGGGCACAGATACGCAGTATTTT. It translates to CASSEAASGGTDTQYF.

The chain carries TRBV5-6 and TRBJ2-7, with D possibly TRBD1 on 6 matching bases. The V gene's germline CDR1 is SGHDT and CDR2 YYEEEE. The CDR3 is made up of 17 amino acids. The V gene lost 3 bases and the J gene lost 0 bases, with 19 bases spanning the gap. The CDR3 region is CASSSGPGHEDSYEQYV. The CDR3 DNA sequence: TGTGCCAGCAGCTCGGGTCCGGGACACGAAGACTCCTACGAGCAGTACGTC.

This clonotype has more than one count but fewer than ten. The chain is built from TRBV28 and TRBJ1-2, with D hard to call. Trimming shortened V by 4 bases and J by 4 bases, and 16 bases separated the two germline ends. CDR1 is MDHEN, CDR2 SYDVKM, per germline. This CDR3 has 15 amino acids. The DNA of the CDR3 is TGTGCCAGCAGTTCCCCCCGGGGTATTATCTATGGCTACACCTTC. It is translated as CASSSPRGIIYGYTF.

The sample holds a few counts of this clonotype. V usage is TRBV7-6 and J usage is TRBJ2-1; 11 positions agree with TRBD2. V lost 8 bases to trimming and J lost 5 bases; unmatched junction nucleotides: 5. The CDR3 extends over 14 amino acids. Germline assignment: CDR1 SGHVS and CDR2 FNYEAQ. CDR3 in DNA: TGTGCCAGCGAATCTAGCGGGGGGAACAATGAGCAGTTCTTC. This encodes CASESSGGNNEQFF.

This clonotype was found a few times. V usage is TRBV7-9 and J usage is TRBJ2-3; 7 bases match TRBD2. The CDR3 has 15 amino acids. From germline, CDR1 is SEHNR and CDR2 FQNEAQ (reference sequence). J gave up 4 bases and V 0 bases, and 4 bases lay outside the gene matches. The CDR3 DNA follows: TGTGCCAGCAGCTTAGCTGGTCTAGCGGCAGATACGCAGTATTTT. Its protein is CASSLAGLAADTQYF.

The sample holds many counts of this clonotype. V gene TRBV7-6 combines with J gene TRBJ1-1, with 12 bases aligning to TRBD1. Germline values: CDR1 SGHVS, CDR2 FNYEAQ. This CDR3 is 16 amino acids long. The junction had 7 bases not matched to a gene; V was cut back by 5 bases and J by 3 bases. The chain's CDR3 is CASSTGTGGGYTEAFF. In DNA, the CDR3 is TGTGCCAGCAGCACCGGGACAGGGGGCGGATACACTGAAGCTTTCTTT.

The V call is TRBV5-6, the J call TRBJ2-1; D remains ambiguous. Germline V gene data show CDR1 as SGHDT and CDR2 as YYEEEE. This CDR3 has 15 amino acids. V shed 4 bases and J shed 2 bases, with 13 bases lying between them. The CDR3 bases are TGTGCCAGCAGCCCCATTGCGGAGACCTACAATGAGCAGTTCTTC. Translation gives CASSPIAETYNEQFF.